One sample yielded the 31 T cell receptor beta chains listed below, sequenced in a study of T cells in Graves' hyperthyroidism and ophthalmopathy. Template material for amplifying TCR beta CDR3 regions consisted of RNA transcripts. Carried out on the TCR CDR3, a first-round RT-PCR used the HTBI primer set. TCRdb re-analysed the multiplex PCR reads in MiXCR, keeping a single row per CDR3 protein. The table lists about 360,000 distinct CDR3 sequences, 13% of them singletons. Sequencing used blood. These receptors were obtained from a woman aged 18-30 years with Graves' hyperthyroidism.

This clonotype was recorded many times. The chain combines TRBV20-1 with TRBJ1-4; D is undetermined. The germline V gene has CDR1 DFQATT and CDR2 SNEGSKA (reference sequence). V gave up 4 bases and J gave up 10 bases, with 16 bases separating them. This CDR3 has 13 residues. The CDR3 is CSANNMGEGKLFF. CDR3 DNA sequence: TGCAGTGCTAATAATATGGGAGAAGGAAAACTGTTTTTT.

This clonotype was picked up many times. The chain employs TRBV28 and TRBJ2-4; D is possibly TRBD1 (5 bases). Germline CDR1 MDHEN, CDR2 SYDVKM. Trimming cost V 6 bases and J 2 bases, with 8 bases left between them. The CDR3 loop spans 13 amino acids. Written as DNA, the CDR3 is TGTGCCAGCAGGGACAATTCCAAAAACATTCAGTACTTC. Protein product: CASRDNSKNIQYF.

There are many counts of this clonotype. The chain joins TRBV7-2 to TRBJ1-3; perhaps TRBD1 as D (5 bases). The germline gives CDR1 SGHTA, CDR2 FQGNSA. Trimming stripped 5 bases from V and 2 bases from J, with 13 bases between. The CDR3 runs 15 residues. CDR3 protein: CASSRKKGAGNTIYF. In nucleotides, the CDR3 is TGTGCCAGCAGCCGAAAGAAAGGGGCTGGAAACACCATATATTTT.

This clonotype has at least ten counts. V is TRBV7-2 and J is TRBJ2-5; D is unresolved. CDR3 length: 13 residues. Germline loops: CDR1 SGHTA, CDR2 FQGNSA. V lost 1 base and J lost 0, with 3 bases in between. CDR3 region: CASSLGDQETQYF. In DNA, the CDR3 is TGTGCCAGCAGCTTAGGGGACCAAGAGACCCAGTACTTC.

This clonotype was recorded at least ten times. The V and J genes are TRBV7-2 and TRBJ2-1; TRBD2 matches 7 bases. The CDR3 length is 17 residues. Trimming at V came to 7 bases and at J to 4 bases, leaving 16 bases not matched to a gene. CDR1 SGHTA and CDR2 FQGNSA come from the germline V gene. The CDR3 nucleotides are TGTGCCAGCAAGGACCCAGCGGGGAGCGGAACATACAATGAGCAGTTCTTC. Protein product: CASKDPAGSGTYNEQFF.

This sequence joins TRBV3-1 and TRBJ2-7, with 11 bases lining up with TRBD2. The germline CDR1 and CDR2 sequences are LGHDT and YNNKEL (reference sequence). With V trimmed by 1 base and J by 5 bases, 13 bases remained unmatched. The CDR3 has 18 amino acids. In DNA, the CDR3 is TGTGCCAGCAGCCAAGCTTCTACTAGCGGGAGTTCCCCCAACGAGCAGTACTTC. This codes for CASSQASTSGSSPNEQYF.

This clonotype showed up just a few times. The chain is built from TRBV10-3 and TRBJ2-2, with D unresolved. This CDR3 spans 13 amino acids. V lost 7 bases, J lost 7 bases, and 13 bases lay in between. Germline assignment: CDR1 ENHRY and CDR2 SYGVKD. For the CDR3, the DNA is TGTGCCATCACGGAAGCTAGTGTCGGGGAGCTGTTTTTT. Translation gives CAITEASVGELFF.

This clonotype was seen many times. This chain joins TRBV28 and TRBJ1-2; D is unresolved. V gave up 6 bases and J gave up 4 bases, with 15 bases separating them. Germline values: CDR1 MDHEN, CDR2 SYDVKM. There are 14 residues in the CDR3. CDR3 nucleotide sequence: TGTGCCAGCAGCCCCCCGGGAAGGACCTATGGCTACACCTTC. The encoded protein is CASSPPGRTYGYTF.

This clonotype was counted at least ten times. The chain recombines TRBV20-1 with TRBJ2-3; 8 bases map to TRBD2. Per the germline V gene, CDR1 is DFQATT and CDR2 is SNEGSKA (reference sequence). This CDR3 region has 14 residues. V trimming: 3 bases; J trimming: 1 base; junction bases outside the gene matches: 3. CDR3 sequence reads: CSASFSGGTDTQYF. The CDR3 DNA reads as TGCAGTGCTAGTTTTAGCGGGGGCACAGATACGCAGTATTTT.

This clonotype was seen many times. This chain uses TRBV2 with TRBJ1-5; the D is unclear. V lost 5 bases and J 1 base, leaving 6 bases between the germline ends. Germline CDR1 reads SNHLY; CDR2 reads FYNNEI. The CDR3 extends over 13 amino acids. DNA of the CDR3: TGTGCCAGCAGTCTGGACAGCAATCAGCCCCAGCATTTT. As protein: CASSLDSNQPQHF.

The sample holds many counts of this clonotype. V and J are TRBV6-5 and TRBJ2-7; D gene ambiguous. V was cut by 8 bases and J by 3 bases, with 11 bases left in between. CDR3 length equals 12 residues. Germline values: CDR1 MNHEY, CDR2 SVGAGI. DNA for the CDR3: TGTGCCAGCGGAGTCAACATCTACGAGCAGTACTTC. This sequence encodes CASGVNIYEQYF.

This clonotype was counted many times. The CDR3 loop is CASSRGTGKETQYF. The CDR3, as DNA: TGTGCCAGCAGCCGTGGGACAGGGAAAGAGACCCAGTACTTC. The rearrangement joins TRBV7-3 to TRBJ2-5; the match to TRBD1 covers 9 bases. The trim removed 5 bases at V and 3 bases at J, leaving 4 bases unmatched. Germline CDR1 SGHTA, CDR2 FQGTGA. This CDR3 contains 14 residues.

This chain joins TRBV12-5 and TRBJ1-1; tentative D call: TRBD1 (5 bases). The germline V and J ends were trimmed by 3 bases and 2 bases, with 13 bases remaining between them. CDR1 and CDR2 from the germline V gene are LGHNT and FRNRAP. The CDR3 has 15 amino acids. The CDR3 here is CASGLMAGRNTEAFF. CDR3 DNA: TGTGCTAGTGGTTTAATGGCAGGGAGAAACACTGAAGCTTTCTTT.

The rearrangement joins TRBV30 to TRBJ1-1; no clear D gene. The CDR3 totals 14 residues. The V gene's germline CDR1 is GTSNPN and CDR2 SVGIG (reference sequence). V lost 0 bases and J lost 2, with 10 bases in between. This chain's CDR3 is CAWSVVWGNTEAFF. In DNA form, the CDR3 reads TGTGCCTGGAGTGTTGTTTGGGGAAACACTGAAGCTTTCTTT.

Many counts were recorded for this clonotype. This sequence joins TRBV27 and TRBJ1-1; D not certain. This CDR3 contains 13 residues. The V gene's germline CDR1 is MNHEY and CDR2 SMNVEV (reference sequence). V was trimmed by 6 bases and J by 1 base, leaving 9 bases between them. The CDR3 coding sequence is TGTGCCAGCAGACTCCTGGGGAACACTGAAGCTTTCTTT. Protein product: CASRLLGNTEAFF.

There are many counts of this clonotype. The chain uses TRBV19 and TRBJ2-1; D may be TRBD1 or TRBD2 (5 bases each). This CDR3 has 15 residues. V lost 3 bases and J lost 8, with 17 bases in between. Germline V gene lookup returns CDR1 LNHDA and CDR2 SQIVND (reference sequence). The CDR3 spells CASSILLVGPDEQFF. The CDR3 DNA follows: TGTGCCAGTAGTATTTTACTAGTGGGACCCGATGAGCAGTTCTTC.

This clonotype was found many times. The rearrangement links TRBV27 to TRBJ1-4; 7 bases line up with TRBD1. The V and J ends lost 2 bases and 7 bases, in that order; junction bases with no gene match: 7. This CDR3 is 15 amino acids long. Germline V gives CDR1 MNHEY, CDR2 SMNVEV (reference sequence). CDR3: CASSLKGAGGEKLFF. CDR3 nucleotide sequence: TGTGCCAGCAGTTTAAAGGGGGCGGGAGGTGAAAAACTGTTTTTT.

This clonotype was recorded at least ten times. V gene TRBV2 combines with J gene TRBJ1-5; D remains unclear. CDR3 length equals 15 residues. Germline CDR1 and CDR2: SNHLY and FYNNEI. V was clipped by 6 bases and J by 6 bases, with 18 bases between them. CDR3 sequence reads: CASRPDSYSGQPQHF. CDR3 sequence (DNA): TGTGCCAGCAGACCCGACTCTTACTCGGGTCAGCCCCAGCATTTT.

The sample holds many counts of this clonotype. This chain uses TRBV20-1 with TRBJ2-7; TRBD2 matches at 8 bases. The ends lost 2 bases at V and 2 bases at J; junction bases unmatched: 23. The germline CDR1 and CDR2 sequences are DFQATT and SNEGSKA (reference sequence). This CDR3 comprises 20 residues. DNA of the CDR3: TGCAGTGCTAGACCCCGAAGGGACAAATCCGTCCGGGAGGGAACCTACGAGCAGTACTTC. Residues: CSARPRRDKSVREGTYEQYF.

This clonotype has a handful of counts. The chain has TRBV25-1 and TRBJ2-1; 10 positions agree with TRBD2. Germline V gene data show CDR1 as MGHDK and CDR2 as SYGVNS. The CDR3 runs 16 residues. V was pared by 0 bases and J by 4 bases, with 3 bases of the junction left unmatched. The CDR3 sequence is CASSEYGTSEYNEQFF. In nucleotides, the CDR3 is TGTGCCAGCAGTGAATATGGGACTAGCGAATACAATGAGCAGTTCTTC. Full variable domain (remainder filled in from reference TRBV25-1 and TRBJ2-1): EADIYQTPRYLVIGTGKKITLECSQTMGHDKMYWYQQDPGMELHLIHYSYGVNSTEKGDLSSESTVSRIRTEHFPLTLESARPSHTSQYLCASSEYGTSEYNEQFFGPGTRLTVL.

This clonotype was counted many times. The chain carries TRBV5-6 and TRBJ1-2; 7 bases line up with TRBD1. The germline V gene encodes CDR1 SGHDT and CDR2 YYEEEE. V dropped 3 bases and J dropped 8; count of bases not matched to a gene: 10. This CDR3 is built from 14 residues. CDR3 DNA: TGTGCCAGCAGCTACCCGCCAGGGGGATTCGGCTACACCTTC. It encodes CASSYPPGGFGYTF.

This clonotype was seen ten or more times. The chain joins TRBV9 to TRBJ2-7; D perhaps matches TRBD1 (6 bases). Germline CDR1 and CDR2: SGDLS and YYNGEE. Between the trimmed V and J ends, which lost 2 bases and 2 bases, there was a span of 14 bases. The CDR3 extends over 15 amino acids. CDR3 nucleotide sequence: TGTGCCAGCAGCGTCAACGGACAGCCAACCTACGAGCAGTACTTC. It is translated as CASSVNGQPTYEQYF.

This clonotype was recorded many times. The rearrangement links TRBV2 to TRBJ2-1, with 10 positions matching TRBD2. V lost 6 bases and J lost 7; bases outside the gene matches: 12. The CDR3 runs 16 residues. Germline CDR1 is SNHLY and CDR2 is FYNNEI. The CDR3 DNA reads as TGTGCCAGCAGCCCTAGGGGGGGACTAGCGACGAATGAGCAGTTCTTC. This codes for CASSPRGGLATNEQFF.

The rearrangement joins TRBV5-5 to TRBJ1-2, with 7 nucleotides matching TRBD1. J gave up 4 bases and V 0 bases, and 12 bases lay outside the gene matches. Per the germline V gene, CDR1 is SGHKS and CDR2 is YYEKEE (reference sequence). The CDR3 spans 17 residues. Here the CDR3 DNA reads TGTGCCAGCAGCTTGGCGCTCGGGACAGCCGAGGGCTATGGCTACACCTTC. Translated, it gives CASSLALGTAEGYGYTF.

V is TRBV3-1 and J is TRBJ2-2; D is perhaps TRBD1 (7 bases). V lost 4 bases and J lost 6, with 12 bases in between. Germline CDR1 LGHDT, CDR2 YNNKEL (reference sequence). This CDR3 comprises 14 residues. The CDR3 region has the DNA TGTGCCAGCAGCCGTGGAGGGGGCCCCGGGGAGCTGTTTTTT. Translation: CASSRGGGPGELFF.

This clonotype occurred many times. The gene calls are TRBV5-4 and TRBJ2-3, with 9 bases that match TRBD2. Per germline, CDR1 SGHNT and CDR2 YYREEE (reference sequence). V lost 0 bases and J lost 6; bases outside the gene matches: 5. This CDR3 spans 15 amino acids. The CDR3: CASSLESSGGDTQYF. CDR3 nucleotides: TGTGCCAGCAGCTTGGAGAGTAGCGGGGGTGATACGCAGTATTTT.

This clonotype occurred many times. The chain has TRBV5-1 and TRBJ1-1; the D gene is possibly TRBD1 (5 bases). The CDR3 length is 16 residues. The ends were cut back, 0 bases at V and 0 bases at J, with 12 bases in the middle. Looked up from germline, CDR1 is SGHRS and CDR2 is YFSETQ. The CDR3, as DNA: TGCGCCAGCAGCTTGGTAGGGACCGCCGTGAACACTGAAGCTTTCTTT. Translation gives CASSLVGTAVNTEAFF. Combining the CDR3 with reference TRBV5-1 and TRBJ1-1 gives the whole variable domain KAGVTQTPRYLIKTRGQQVTLSCSPISGHRSVSWYQQTPGQGLQFLFEYFSETQRNKGNFPGRFSGRQFSNSRSEMNVSTLELGDSALYLCASSLVGTAVNTEAFFGQGTRLTVV.

The CDR3 DNA follows: TGTGCCAGCAGGGACACTGGAAATCAGCCCCAGCATTTT. The encoded protein is CASRDTGNQPQHF. V usage is TRBV2 and J usage is TRBJ1-5; D is perhaps TRBD1 (5 bases). With 6 bases removed from V and 4 bases from J, the gap between germline ends came to 10 bases. Germline loops: CDR1 SNHLY, CDR2 FYNNEI. The CDR3 is 13 residues long.

This clonotype was observed many times. The rearrangement uses TRBV28 and TRBJ1-3; D is possibly TRBD1 (6 bases). The V end was cut by 5 bases, the J end by 0 bases, with 11 bases between. The length of the CDR3 is 15 residues. Germline V gene lookup returns CDR1 MDHEN and CDR2 SYDVKM. Here the CDR3 DNA reads TGTGCCAGCAGTCCAGGGGACCCCTCTGGAAACACCATATATTTT. This codes for CASSPGDPSGNTIYF.

This clonotype was recorded at least ten times. This chain connects TRBV12-3 or TRBV12-4 to TRBJ1-4, with 7 bases aligning to TRBD1. The CDR3 contains 14 residues. Trimming removed 5 bases from V and 7 bases from J; junction bases left unmatched: 7. This chain's CDR3 is CASSLRQGSEKLFF. In nucleotides, the CDR3 is TGTGCCAGCAGTCTTAGACAGGGTAGTGAAAAACTGTTTTTT.

This clonotype was observed a few times. The CDR3 here is CASSSNDRYSNQPQHF. The CDR3 coding sequence is TGTGCCAGCAGTTCCAATGACAGATATAGCAATCAGCCCCAGCATTTT. The chain links TRBV12-3 or TRBV12-4 to TRBJ1-5, with D tentatively TRBD1 (5 bases). V was trimmed by 4 bases and J by 0 bases, leaving 13 bases between them. This CDR3 region has 16 residues.